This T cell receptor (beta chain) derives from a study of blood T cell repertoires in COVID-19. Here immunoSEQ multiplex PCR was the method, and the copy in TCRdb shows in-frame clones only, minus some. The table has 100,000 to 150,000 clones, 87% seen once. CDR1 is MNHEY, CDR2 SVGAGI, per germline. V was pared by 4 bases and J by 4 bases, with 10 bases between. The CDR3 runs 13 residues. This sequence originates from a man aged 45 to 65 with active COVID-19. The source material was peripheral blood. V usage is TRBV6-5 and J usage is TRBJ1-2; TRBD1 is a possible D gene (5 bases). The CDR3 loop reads CASSLSGSYGYTF. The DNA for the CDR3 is TGTGCCAGCAGTTTGTCAGGGTCCTATGGCTACACCTTC.